This T cell receptor (beta chain) appears in the sequencing data of a study of OX40 agonist ivuxolimab in advanced cancers. The wider study: Patients received intravenous ivuxolimab every 2 weeks at 0.01 to 10 mg/kg.

Sequencing was performed with immunoSEQ multiplex PCR; in TCRdb, only in-frame clones are kept and a portion is missing. The top ten clones hold about 13% of a sample with some 45,000 clones, around nine tenths of them seen once. Study results and caveats: Low normalized T-cell clonal expansion also characterized some of the nonresponders.

With respect to this clone: What it binds is unknown.

The material sequenced was CD4+ or CD8+ T cells sorted from blood, taken in a trial of the OX40 agonist ivuxolimab. This receptor was obtained from an adult with an advanced solid tumor such as melanoma, head and neck, liver or kidney cancer.

For the CDR3, the DNA is TGTGCCAGCAGCCGCGGGGTCGGCTACGAGCAGTACTTC. Amino acids: CASSRGVGYEQYF. The rearrangement joins TRBV7-2 to TRBJ2-7, with a weak D call TRBD2 (6 bases). V gave up 5 bases and J gave up 3 bases, with 11 bases separating them. This CDR3 has 13 amino acids. Germline CDR1 SGHTA, CDR2 FQGNSA.